This T cell receptor beta chain was profiled in a study of blood T cell repertoires in COVID-19. Study-wide background: PBMCs, B-cell-depleted T cells, or T cells provided the cDNA or gDNA that made up the material.

Libraries were prepared by immunoSEQ multiplex PCR; TCRdb keeps only in-frame clonotypes and omits some of them. Among hundreds of thousands of clones listed, around 87% were seen once. The CDR3 consists of 18 residues. Unmatched junction bases numbered 8, after V lost 0 bases and J lost 4 bases. From germline, CDR1 is SGHRS and CDR2 YFSETQ. This clone was recorded once. The sample taken for sequencing was peripheral blood. The receptor's source is a man between 60 and 75 years old who had recovered from COVID-19. This chain uses TRBV5-1 with TRBJ2-5; 14 bases are a match to TRBD2. The CDR3 loop is CASSLGLAGGPSGETQYF. In DNA form, the CDR3 reads TGCGCCAGCAGCTTGGGACTAGCGGGGGGGCCATCAGGAGAGACCCAGTACTTC.